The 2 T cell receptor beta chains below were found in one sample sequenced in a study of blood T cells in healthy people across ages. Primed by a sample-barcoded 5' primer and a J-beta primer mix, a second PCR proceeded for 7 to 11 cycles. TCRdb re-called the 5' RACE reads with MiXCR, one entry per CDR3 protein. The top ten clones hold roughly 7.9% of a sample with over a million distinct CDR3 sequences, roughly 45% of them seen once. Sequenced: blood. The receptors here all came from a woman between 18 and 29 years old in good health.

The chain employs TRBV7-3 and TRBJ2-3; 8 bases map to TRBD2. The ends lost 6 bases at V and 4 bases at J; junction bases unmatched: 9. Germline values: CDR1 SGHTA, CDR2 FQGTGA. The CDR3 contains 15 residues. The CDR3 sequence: CASSPTGGRADTQYF. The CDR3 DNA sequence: TGTGCCAGCAGTCCCACGGGGGGGAGGGCAGATACGCAGTATTTT.

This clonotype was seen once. CDR3 nucleotides: TGCGCCAGCAGCCATCTAAATAGCGGGAGACCACCATACAATGAGCAGTACTTC. Translation: CASSHLNSGRPPYNEQYF. This chain connects TRBV4-1 to TRBJ2-5, with 9 bases identical to TRBD2. V trimming: 3 bases; J trimming: 11 bases; junction bases outside the gene matches: 22. The CDR3 contains 18 residues. Germline values: CDR1 MGHRA, CDR2 YSYEKL.